One sample yielded the 20 T cell receptor beta chains listed below, sequenced in a study of PD-1 blockade in classical Hodgkin lymphoma. Following autologous stem cell transplantation, relapse occurred in every patient, and exposure to brentuximab vedotin varied. TCRdb keeps only in-frame clones here, not all; method: immunoSEQ multiplex PCR. In the table there are about 94,000 clones, 89% of which are singletons. The input for sequencing was peripheral blood mononuclear cells (PBMCs), taken before the second cycle of nivolumab. Receptors originate from a human donor with classical Hodgkin lymphoma.

The chain recombines TRBV28 with TRBJ1-1; D is perhaps TRBD1 (5 bases). The germline CDR1 and CDR2 sequences are MDHEN and SYDVKM. The CDR3 covers 14 residues. Deletions cut 3 bases from V and 1 base from J, with 9 bases between. The CDR3 spells CASSLGVENTEAFF. The CDR3 DNA reads TGTGCCAGCAGTTTGGGGGTAGAGAACACTGAAGCTTTCTTT.

The chain carries TRBV11-2 and TRBJ1-3, with 10 bases fitting TRBD1. The CDR3 is made up of 16 amino acids. Germline loops: CDR1 SGHAT, CDR2 FQNNGV. Trimming removed 5 bases from V and 2 bases from J; junction bases left unmatched: 6. CDR3 protein: CASSPGQGITGNTIYF. The DNA for the CDR3 is TGTGCCAGCAGCCCGGGACAGGGGATTACTGGAAACACCATATATTTT.

This rearrangement joins TRBV2 to TRBJ2-1; 11 positions agree with TRBD1. Germline V gene lookup returns CDR1 SNHLY and CDR2 FYNNEI. V shed 4 bases and J 6 bases; nucleotides not matched to a gene: 5. There are 15 residues in the CDR3. The CDR3 protein is CASSARGTGGNEQFF. The CDR3 DNA is TGTGCCAGCAGTGCCCGGGGGACAGGGGGCAATGAGCAGTTCTTC. Together with reference TRBV2 and TRBJ2-1, the CDR3 gives the full variable domain: EPEVTQTPSHQVTQMGQEVILRCVPISNHLYFYWYRQILGQKVEFLVSFYNNEISEKSEIFDDQFSVERPDGSNFTLKIRSTKLEDSAMYFCASSARGTGGNEQFFGPGTRLTVL.

The J gene is TRBJ1-1, the V gene TRBV19, with 12 bases aligning to TRBD1. Trimming took 6 bases from V and 4 from J; bases not matched to a gene: 15. The CDR3 runs 18 residues. Germline V lookup: CDR1 LNHDA, CDR2 SQIVND (reference sequence). CDR3 DNA sequence: TGTGCCAGTAGCTACGGATGGGACAGGGGGCCTCGTAGCACTGAAGCTTTCTTT. Translating it yields CASSYGWDRGPRSTEAFF.

This chain joins TRBV28 and TRBJ2-3; 8 nucleotides match TRBD2. Germline V gene sequence: CDR1 MDHEN, CDR2 SYDVKM. V lost 3 bases, J lost 3 bases, and 5 bases stayed unmatched. The CDR3 is 15 amino acids. CDR3 DNA sequence: TGTGCCAGCAGTTTGACTAGCGAGATTACAGATACGCAGTATTTT. The encoded protein is CASSLTSEITDTQYF.

The chain employs TRBV18 and TRBJ2-7, with 7 bases that match TRBD1. Germline trimming cut 9 bases from V and 3 bases from J; bases unmatched to any gene: 8. Germline V gene lookup returns CDR1 KGHSH and CDR2 LQKENI. The CDR3 extends over 13 amino acids. CDR3 in amino acids: CARYDRACYEQYF. CDR3 DNA sequence: TGTGCCAGATACGACAGGGCCTGCTACGAGCAGTACTTC.

This chain links TRBV2 with TRBJ1-4; the D is unclear. V lost 7 bases to trimming and J lost 8 bases, with 8 bases between them. CDR1 is SNHLY and CDR2 is FYNNEI in the germline V gene. CDR3 length equals 11 residues. Here the CDR3 reads CASKLKEKLFF. DNA for the CDR3: TGTGCCAGCAAACTAAAAGAAAAACTGTTTTTT.

Only one count was recorded for this clone. The CDR3 DNA follows: TGTGCCAGCAGCGCCAGACGTCAGGGTGATGAAAAACTGTTTTTT. As protein: CASSARRQGDEKLFF. V and J are TRBV7-6 and TRBJ1-4; TRBD1 might be the D (5 bases). CDR3 length equals 15 residues. The V and J ends lost 5 bases and 6 bases respectively, with 16 bases between them. Germline V gene sequence: CDR1 SGHVS, CDR2 FNYEAQ.

The V call is TRBV27, the J call TRBJ2-1; 8 positions match TRBD2. Germline CDR1 MNHEY, CDR2 SMNVEV (reference sequence). This CDR3 is 16 amino acids long. The trim removed 4 bases at V and 0 bases at J, leaving 5 bases unmatched. The CDR3 DNA reads as TGTGCCAGCAGTTCCATTACTAGCGGCTCCTACAATGAGCAGTTCTTC. It is translated as CASSSITSGSYNEQFF.

The count of this clone is one. This chain connects TRBV2 to TRBJ2-7, with a weak D call TRBD2 (5 bases). The V end lost 8 bases, the J end lost 6 bases, and 11 bases lay between the germline ends. From germline, CDR1 is SNHLY and CDR2 FYNNEI. This CDR3 comprises 11 residues. CDR3 sequence: CASASGLEQYF. CDR3 in DNA: TGTGCCAGCGCGAGCGGCCTCGAGCAGTACTTC. The full variable domain, rest sourced from reference TRBV2 and TRBJ2-7, is EPEVTQTPSHQVTQMGQEVILRCVPISNHLYFYWYRQILGQKVEFLVSFYNNEISEKSEIFDDQFSVERPDGSNFTLKIRSTKLEDSAMYFCASASGLEQYFGPGTRLTVT.

The rearrangement uses TRBV5-1 and TRBJ2-5; no firm D call. The CDR3 covers 14 residues. Germline CDR1 and CDR2: SGHRS and YFSETQ. The V and J ends lost 0 bases and 3 bases respectively, with 9 bases between them. The CDR3 DNA reads TGCGCCAGCAGCTTGGGGGCGATGAAAGAGACCCAGTACTTC. Protein sequence: CASSLGAMKETQYF.

The chain uses TRBV27 and TRBJ2-7; possible D gene TRBD2, 5 bases. The CDR3 runs to 13 residues. V was cut by 5 bases and J by 7 bases, with 15 bases left in between. Germline CDR1 reads MNHEY; CDR2 reads SMNVEV (reference sequence). The CDR3 nucleotides read TGTGCCAGCAGTCCACGGGTCGGCGGGGAGCAGTACTTC. This codes for CASSPRVGGEQYF.

The V call is TRBV29-1, the J call TRBJ2-7; D is unresolved. Looked up from germline, CDR1 is SQVTM and CDR2 is ANQGSEA. V was trimmed by 4 bases and J by 5 bases, leaving 21 bases between them. This CDR3 is 15 amino acids long. As DNA, the CDR3 is TGCAGCGTTGGAGACCCGGTAGGGATGCCTCACGAGCAGTACTTC. Protein product: CSVGDPVGMPHEQYF.

J is TRBJ2-3 and V is TRBV25-1, with TRBD2 matching 12 bases. The CDR3 has 15 amino acids. Germline-derived CDR1 and CDR2 are MGHDK and SYGVNS. Trimming removed 6 bases from V and 3 bases from J; junction bases left unmatched: 4. As DNA, the CDR3 is TGTGCCAGCAGGAACGGACTAGCGGGAACAGATACGCAGTATTTT. As protein: CASRNGLAGTDTQYF. Supplemented by reference TRBV25-1 and TRBJ2-3, the full variable domain reads EADIYQTPRYLVIGTGKKITLECSQTMGHDKMYWYQQDPGMELHLIHYSYGVNSTEKGDLSSESTVSRIRTEHFPLTLESARPSHTSQYLCASRNGLAGTDTQYFGPGTRLTVL.

The chain recombines TRBV11-3 with TRBJ2-1; 7 bases align to TRBD1. Germline CDR1 and CDR2: SGHNT and YENEEA. The V and J ends lost 5 bases and 9 bases, in that order; junction bases with no gene match: 4. This CDR3 spans 12 amino acids. CDR3 region: CASSKTGIEQFF. The CDR3 bases are TGTGCCAGCAGCAAGACAGGGATTGAGCAGTTCTTC.

The chain employs TRBV5-1 and TRBJ2-7; D remains ambiguous. The germline gives CDR1 SGHRS, CDR2 YFSETQ. The V end was cut by 0 bases, the J end by 0 bases, with 7 bases between. The length of the CDR3 is 14 residues. The CDR3 DNA reads TGCGCCAGCAGCTTGGGACGGACCTCCTACGAGCAGTACTTC. It encodes CASSLGRTSYEQYF.

The V and J genes are TRBV4-1 and TRBJ2-7; D is tentatively TRBD1 or TRBD2 (5 bases each). The CDR3 length is 17 residues. V gave up 0 bases and J gave up 9 bases, with 24 bases separating them. The germline V gene has CDR1 MGHRA and CDR2 YSYEKL. The CDR3 nucleotides are TGCGCCAGCAGCCAAGAGGAGACACAACTAGGGGTAGGCGGGCAGTACTTC. Amino acid sequence: CASSQEETQLGVGGQYF.

Only a few counts were recorded for this clone. J is TRBJ2-1 and V is TRBV5-1; no definite D call. This CDR3 spans 11 amino acids. Germline CDR1 SGHRS, CDR2 YFSETQ. Trimming removed 7 bases from V and 4 bases from J, with 6 bases in between. In nucleotides, the CDR3 is TGCGCCAGCGGTGAATACAATGAGCAGTTCTTC. Protein sequence: CASGEYNEQFF.

The gene calls are TRBV9 and TRBJ2-4; no clear D. Deletions cut 0 bases from V and 1 base from J, with 11 bases between. The CDR3 runs to 16 residues. CDR1 SGDLS and CDR2 YYNGEE come from the germline V gene. CDR3 bases: TGTGCCAGCAGCGTAGCTCCCTTAGCTGCCAAAAACATTCAGTACTTC. It yields the protein CASSVAPLAAKNIQYF.

The chain has TRBV18 and TRBJ1-5; tentatively, D is TRBD1 (5 bases). The germline V gene has CDR1 KGHSH and CDR2 LQKENI. CDR3 length: 16 residues. Trimming took 3 bases from V and 6 from J, leaving 18 bases between them. CDR3 in amino acids: CASSPTAPALAQPQHF. As DNA, the CDR3 is TGTGCCAGCTCACCGACAGCCCCCGCCTTAGCTCAGCCCCAGCATTTT.